The rows below give T cell receptor beta chains drawn from one sample of a study of T-cell memory formation after mild COVID-19. Each CDR3 protein is one row after TCRdb ran MiXCR on the 5' RACE reads. The sample lists some 440,000 distinct CDR3 sequences, roughly 25% seen once, with around an eighth in the top ten. Sequencing was performed on PBMCs or a T cell subset sorted from them (not recorded which). The source is an adult woman who had mild COVID-19 (a few samples of this study predate the infection). Cell type and time point are not known. CDR3s leave out the opening cysteine and the closing phenylalanine or tryptophan.

j_gene: TRBJ2-2
v_gene: TRBV7-2
CDR3aa: ASSSGQITSTGELF

j_gene: TRBJ1-1
v_gene: TRBV2
CDR3aa: ASIRGLNTEAF

j_gene: TRBJ2-1
v_gene: TRBV5-1
CDR3aa: ASSLLTGGLYNEQF

j_gene: TRBJ1-2
v_gene: TRBV6-6
CDR3aa: ASSPRDSSYGYT

j_gene: TRBJ2-7
v_gene: TRBV3-1
CDR3aa: ASSGQTSGVNYEQY

j_gene: TRBJ1-6
v_gene: TRBV9
CDR3aa: ASSPRTGGNNSPLH

j_gene: TRBJ2-1
v_gene: TRBV5-4
CDR3aa: ASSFDLEQF

j_gene: TRBJ1-2
v_gene: TRBV15
CDR3aa: ATSSVLTRDPYGYT

j_gene: TRBJ2-1
v_gene: TRBV5-4
CDR3aa: ASSLGGAGNEQF

j_gene: TRBJ2-5
v_gene: TRBV13
CDR3aa: ASSSTGGFETQY

j_gene: TRBJ2-1
v_gene: TRBV5-1
CDR3aa: ASSLEAHGGYNEQF

j_gene: TRBJ2-7
v_gene: TRBV7-8
CDR3aa: ASSLRGQAYEQY

j_gene: TRBJ1-2
v_gene: TRBV24-1
CDR3aa: ATSDGPHGYT

j_gene: TRBJ2-7
v_gene: TRBV4-3
CDR3aa: ASSQGGSYEQY

j_gene: TRBJ2-3
v_gene: TRBV11-2
CDR3aa: ASSTGTRGATDTQY

j_gene: TRBJ2-5
v_gene: TRBV7-2
CDR3aa: ASSLGVAGRQETQY

j_gene: TRBJ2-5
v_gene: TRBV2
CDR3aa: ASRAQRGAQY

j_gene: TRBJ2-2
v_gene: TRBV20-1
CDR3aa: SARVRPPGASENTGELF

j_gene: TRBJ2-7
v_gene: TRBV6-2/TRBV6-3
CDR3aa: ASSYGTAASREQY

j_gene: TRBJ2-7
v_gene: TRBV7-2
CDR3aa: ASSSRQGFSYEQY

j_gene: TRBJ2-1
v_gene: TRBV30
CDR3aa: AWSVRREGTEQF

j_gene: TRBJ1-2
v_gene: TRBV3-1
CDR3aa: ASSQDQHTNYGYT

j_gene: TRBJ1-2
v_gene: TRBV29-1
CDR3aa: SVEDHGTGDSYGYT

j_gene: TRBJ2-1
v_gene: TRBV29-1
CDR3aa: SVEPAGNYNEQF

j_gene: TRBJ2-1
v_gene: TRBV5-1
CDR3aa: ASSSRLRLDINEQF

j_gene: TRBJ2-2
v_gene: TRBV9
CDR3aa: ASSVGGRLNTGELF

j_gene: TRBJ1-5
v_gene: TRBV4-1
CDR3aa: ASSQERKGDGDQPQH

j_gene: TRBJ2-7
v_gene: TRBV3-1
CDR3aa: ASSQGRVASEQY

j_gene: TRBJ2-1
v_gene: TRBV5-1
CDR3aa: ASSTGLAGAQNEQF

j_gene: TRBJ2-4
v_gene: TRBV12-3/TRBV12-4
CDR3aa: ASSFWGGSGNIQY

j_gene: TRBJ2-7
v_gene: TRBV4-1
CDR3aa: ASSQPGTSYEQY

j_gene: TRBJ2-1
v_gene: TRBV6-6
CDR3aa: ASSYVQGTYNEQF

j_gene: TRBJ1-1
v_gene: TRBV18
CDR3aa: ASSPMDGNTEAF

j_gene: TRBJ2-1
v_gene: TRBV20-1
CDR3aa: SADAEGALTPF

j_gene: TRBJ2-5
v_gene: TRBV5-1
CDR3aa: ASSLGGAMETQY

j_gene: TRBJ2-7
v_gene: TRBV4-3
CDR3aa: ASSQDRQGETSYEQY

j_gene: TRBJ1-6
v_gene: TRBV20-1
CDR3aa: SARDLSALTY

j_gene: TRBJ2-5
v_gene: TRBV13
CDR3aa: ASSLQGITETQY